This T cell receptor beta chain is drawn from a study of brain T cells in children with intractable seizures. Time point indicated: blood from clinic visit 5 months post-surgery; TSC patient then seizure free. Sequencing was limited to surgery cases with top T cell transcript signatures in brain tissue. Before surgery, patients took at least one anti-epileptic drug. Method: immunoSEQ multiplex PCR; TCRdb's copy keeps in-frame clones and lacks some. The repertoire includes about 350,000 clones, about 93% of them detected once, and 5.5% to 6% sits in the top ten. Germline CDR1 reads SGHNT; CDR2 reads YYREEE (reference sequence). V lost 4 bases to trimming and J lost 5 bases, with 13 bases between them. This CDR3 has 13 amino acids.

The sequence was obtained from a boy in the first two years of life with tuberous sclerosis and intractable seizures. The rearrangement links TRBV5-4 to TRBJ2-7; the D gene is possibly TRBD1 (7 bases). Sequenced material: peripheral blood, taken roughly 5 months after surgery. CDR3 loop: CASSLQGRHEQYF. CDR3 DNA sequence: TGTGCCAGCAGCCTACAGGGGAGGCACGAGCAGTACTTC.